The 30 T cell receptor beta chains reported below all come from one sample, sequenced in a study of blood T cell repertoires in COVID-19. Produced via immunoSEQ multiplex PCR; TCRdb's table is partial and in-frame only. Of around 300,000 clones listed, 75% to 90% are singletons. What was sequenced was PBMCs or T cells enriched from blood (not recorded which). Receptors originate from a woman in her fifties or sixties who had recovered from COVID-19.

This sequence joins TRBV7-9 and TRBJ1-2, with 7 bases fitting TRBD1. The germline V gene encodes CDR1 SEHNR and CDR2 FQNEAQ (reference sequence). This CDR3 is 11 amino acids long. J lost 6 bases, V lost 10 bases, and 5 bases had no gene match. The chain's CDR3 is CATRTGDGYTF. CDR3 bases: TGTGCCACCAGGACAGGCGATGGCTACACCTTC.

This rearrangement joins TRBV4-1 to TRBJ2-1; TRBD2 aligns across 13 bases. Germline loops: CDR1 MGHRA, CDR2 YSYEKL. The junction had 3 bases not matched to a gene; V was cut back by 4 bases and J by 3 bases. The CDR3 covers 16 residues. The CDR3 region has the DNA TGCGCCAGCAGCCTCGGACTAGCGGGGGTCTACAATGAGCAGTTCTTC. It specifies CASSLGLAGVYNEQFF.

There are many counts of this clone. The gene calls are TRBV20-1 and TRBJ1-6; no firm D call. V was clipped by 3 bases and J by 5 bases, with 8 bases between them. This CDR3 is 13 amino acids long. The V gene's germline CDR1 is DFQATT and CDR2 SNEGSKA (reference sequence). The CDR3 reads CSASRENNSPLHF. The CDR3 coding sequence is TGCAGTGCTAGTAGGGAGAATAATTCACCCCTCCACTTT.

The chain combines TRBV28 with TRBJ1-5; 7 nucleotides match TRBD1. CDR3 length: 15 amino acids. Germline CDR1 is MDHEN and CDR2 is SYDVKM. Losses at the gene ends were 3 bases for V and 3 bases for J; bases not matched to a gene: 5. CDR3: CASSFTGAHNQPQHF. The CDR3 DNA reads TGTGCCAGCAGTTTCACAGGGGCACACAATCAGCCCCAGCATTTT.

This chain joins TRBV7-9 and TRBJ2-5; D unresolved. V lost 5 bases and J lost 2, with 9 bases in between. This CDR3 is 13 amino acids long. Germline CDR1 is SEHNR and CDR2 is FQNEAQ (reference sequence). The CDR3 nucleotides are TGTGCCAGCAGCCGTCGCAGTCAAGAGACCCAGTACTTC. It specifies CASSRRSQETQYF.

The J gene is TRBJ1-6, the V gene TRBV11-2, with no clear D. The CDR3 is 16 amino acids. The V end was cut by 5 bases, the J end by 7 bases, with 18 bases between. The germline gives CDR1 SGHAT, CDR2 FQNNGV. The DNA for the CDR3 is TGTGCCAGCAGCCTGTCTCGTTCAGGTCTCAATTCACCCCTCCACTTT. It is translated as CASSLSRSGLNSPLHF.

The chain couples TRBV7-2 to TRBJ1-6, with D tentatively TRBD1 (5 bases). With 0 bases removed from V and 11 bases from J, the gap between germline ends came to 11 bases. The germline V gene encodes CDR1 SGHTA and CDR2 FQGNSA. The CDR3 sequence is 14 residues long. In DNA, the CDR3 is TGTGCCAGCAGCTTAGCGGCAGGGATGACACCCCTCCACTTT. Protein: CASSLAAGMTPLHF.

The chain combines TRBV9 with TRBJ1-6; 7 positions match TRBD1. The J segment lost 7 bases and the V segment lost 4 bases, leaving 2 bases of the junction unmatched. Germline V gives CDR1 SGDLS, CDR2 YYNGEE. CDR3 length: 13 amino acids. CDR3 amino acids: CASSPTGNSPLHF. The CDR3 nucleotides are TGTGCCAGCAGCCCGACAGGGAATTCACCCCTCCACTTT.

The gene calls are TRBV6-1 and TRBJ2-7; 7 nucleotides line up with TRBD1. This CDR3 region has 15 residues. Trimming cost V 2 bases and J 2 bases; bases outside gene matches: 6. CDR1 is MNHNS, CDR2 SASEGT, per germline. The DNA for the CDR3 is TGTGCCAGCAGTGAAATGTCACAGGGGACCTACGAGCAGTACTTC. Protein product: CASSEMSQGTYEQYF.

Points on this clone: This specimen includes other DNA sequences encoding the same CDR3. The rearrangement uses TRBV29-1 and TRBJ2-1; possibly TRBD1 for D (5 bases). The CDR3 contains 13 residues. Germline lookup yields CDR1 SQVTM and CDR2 ANQGSEA. Deletions cut 6 bases from V and 0 bases from J, with 9 bases between. CDR3 loop: CSVGLSSYNEQFF. DNA of the CDR3: TGCAGCGTGGGGCTGAGCTCCTACAATGAGCAGTTCTTC.

The gene calls are TRBV7-8 and TRBJ1-6; no definite D call. The germline gives CDR1 SGHVS, CDR2 FQNEAQ. The length of the CDR3 is 15 residues. The V and J ends lost 6 bases and 5 bases respectively, with 14 bases between them. CDR3 loop: CASSPQVGNNSPLHF. The CDR3 nucleotides read TGTGCCAGCAGTCCTCAGGTCGGGAATAATTCACCCCTCCACTTT.

The chain is built from TRBV6-2 or TRBV6-3 and TRBJ1-2, with 7 bases that match TRBD1. Germline V gene data show CDR1 as MNHEY and CDR2 as SVGEGT. This CDR3 is 13 amino acids long. Trimming at V came to 6 bases and at J to 6 bases, leaving 7 bases not matched to a gene. As DNA, the CDR3 is TGTGCCAGCAGCTCCGGGACAGTCGATGGCTACACCTTC. This translates into CASSSGTVDGYTF.

The chain joins TRBV7-2 to TRBJ2-5; no definite D call. V shed 0 bases and J shed 6 bases, with 11 bases lying between them. The germline V gene encodes CDR1 SGHTA and CDR2 FQGNSA. There are 14 residues in the CDR3. CDR3 loop: CASSLALQPKTQYF. The CDR3 DNA is TGTGCCAGCAGCTTAGCGCTACAGCCAAAGACCCAGTACTTC.

The rearrangement links TRBV5-6 to TRBJ2-5, with D unclear. The germline CDR1 and CDR2 sequences are SGHDT and YYEEEE. This CDR3 is 15 amino acids long. V was trimmed by 0 bases and J by 5 bases, leaving 14 bases between them. In nucleotides, the CDR3 is TGTGCCAGCAGCTTGGAGTACACCGACGGGGAGACCCAGTACTTC. Translation: CASSLEYTDGETQYF. Drawing the rest from reference TRBV5-6 and TRBJ2-5, the complete variable domain is DAGVTQSPTHLIKTRGQQVTLRCSPKSGHDTVSWYQQALGQGPQFIFQYYEEEERQRGNFPDRFSGHQFPNYSSELNVNALLLGDSALYLCASSLEYTDGETQYFGPGTRLLVL.

The chain carries TRBV6-5 and TRBJ1-2; tentatively, D is TRBD1 (5 bases). This CDR3 spans 13 amino acids. V lost 6 bases and J 4 bases, leaving 12 bases between the germline ends. CDR1 and CDR2 from the germline V gene are MNHEY and SVGAGI. This CDR3 is CASRTRDTYGYTF. In nucleotides, the CDR3 is TGTGCCAGCAGAACCAGGGATACCTATGGCTACACCTTC.

This clone has only a few counts. This chain joins TRBV25-1 and TRBJ2-2; D is perhaps TRBD1 (5 bases). The CDR3 runs 13 residues. The germline CDR1 and CDR2 sequences are MGHDK and SYGVNS. V was pared by 6 bases and J by 4 bases, with 9 bases between. The CDR3 DNA sequence: TGTGCCAGCAGACCCCAGGGCACCGGGGAGCTGTTTTTT. Translation gives CASRPQGTGELFF.

V and J are TRBV18 and TRBJ1-6, with D possibly matching TRBD1 (6 bases). V lost 1 base to trimming and J lost 7 bases, with 23 bases between them. The CDR3 contains 19 residues. The germline gives CDR1 KGHSH, CDR2 LQKENI. CDR3 DNA: TGTGCCAGCTCACCACGAGGGCCAGGGGAATTGAGAGGAAATTCACCCCTCCACTTT. Its protein product is CASSPRGPGELRGNSPLHF. Using reference TRBV18 and TRBJ1-6 for the parts outside the CDR3, the full variable domain is NAGVMQNPRHLVRRRGQEARLRCSPMKGHSHVYWYRQLPEEGLKFMVYLQKENIIDESGMPKERFSAEFPKEGPSILRIQQVVRGDSAAYFCASSPRGPGELRGNSPLHFGNGTRLTVT.

This chain joins TRBV28 and TRBJ2-1; TRBD2 matches 9 bases. The J segment lost 4 bases and the V segment lost 5 bases, leaving 9 bases of the junction unmatched. CDR1 and CDR2 (germline): MDHEN, SYDVKM. CDR3 size: 16 residues. CDR3 coding DNA: TGTGCCAGCAGTGCTGCGGGAGGGGGGGGATACAATGAGCAGTTCTTC. Protein sequence: CASSAAGGGGYNEQFF.

This chain uses TRBV30 with TRBJ1-5; no definite D call. V was pared by 4 bases and J by 3 bases, with 13 bases between. This CDR3 region has 14 residues. CDR1 and CDR2 from the germline V gene are GTSNPN and SVGIG (reference sequence). The CDR3 reads CAWTPGLSNQPQHF. The CDR3 DNA is TGTGCCTGGACCCCGGGTCTCTCCAATCAGCCCCAGCATTTT.

This CDR3 reads CASSSADTQYF. Written as DNA, the CDR3 is TGTGCCAGCAGCTCGGCAGATACGCAGTATTTT. The chain joins TRBV7-9 to TRBJ2-3; D is unresolved. V was shortened by 4 bases and J by 4 bases, with 3 bases between the two germline ends. CDR1 and CDR2 from the germline V gene are SEHNR and FQNEAQ (reference sequence). The CDR3 sequence is 11 residues long.

The chain joins TRBV18 to TRBJ2-3, with 12 bases that match TRBD2. The CDR3 extends over 16 amino acids. The V gene end was trimmed by 5 bases and the J gene end by 6 bases; junction bases not matched to a gene: 9. Germline V gene data show CDR1 as KGHSH and CDR2 as LQKENI. CDR3 in amino acids: CASSTGLAGRSDTQYF. The CDR3, as DNA: TGTGCCAGCTCAACAGGACTAGCGGGGCGATCTGATACGCAGTATTTT.

V usage is TRBV3-1 (or the pseudogene TRBV3-2) and J usage is TRBJ1-2; TRBD1 agrees at 8 bases. The CDR3 has 14 residues. From germline, CDR1 is LGHDT and CDR2 YNNKEL (reference sequence). With 6 bases clipped from V and 8 bases from J, the junction kept 11 bases outside the gene matches. The CDR3, as DNA: TGTGCCAGCAGGTCAAGGACAGGGCTATCCGGCTACACCTTC. As protein: CASRSRTGLSGYTF.

The chain recombines TRBV27 with TRBJ2-1, with D possibly TRBD2 on 7 matching bases. Trimming left V 7 bases short and J 6 bases short, with 13 bases between. CDR3 length: 13 residues. The V gene's germline CDR1 is MNHEY and CDR2 SMNVEV (reference sequence). The CDR3 loop is CASTGGLPNEQFF. In DNA form, the CDR3 reads TGTGCCAGCACCGGGGGGCTACCCAATGAGCAGTTCTTC.

The rearrangement uses TRBV2 and TRBJ1-5; 8 bases agree with TRBD1. CDR1 and CDR2 (germline): SNHLY, FYNNEI. Trimming at V came to 3 bases and at J to 7 bases, leaving 5 bases not matched to a gene. CDR3 size: 14 residues. The CDR3, as DNA: TGTGCCAGCAGTGATGACAGGGGCTGGCAGCCCCAGCATTTT. It yields the protein CASSDDRGWQPQHF.

The rearrangement joins TRBV27 to TRBJ2-7; TRBD1 aligns across 7 bases. CDR1 MNHEY and CDR2 SMNVEV come from the germline V gene (reference sequence). The CDR3 contains 14 residues. Trimming took 10 bases from V and 2 from J; bases not matched to a gene: 11. CDR3 protein: CATQEGQPPYEQYF. CDR3 coding DNA: TGTGCCACCCAAGAGGGACAGCCCCCCTACGAGCAGTACTTC.

The chain links TRBV7-2 to TRBJ1-2, with D unresolved. The germline V gene has CDR1 SGHTA and CDR2 FQGNSA. V was trimmed by 0 bases and J by 6 bases, leaving 8 bases between them. The CDR3 runs 13 residues. The CDR3 DNA reads as TGTGCCAGCAGCTTAGCGAGTCCTGATGGCTACACCTTC. Amino acids: CASSLASPDGYTF.

V gene TRBV27 combines with J gene TRBJ1-5; 7 positions agree with TRBD1. Germline V gene lookup returns CDR1 MNHEY and CDR2 SMNVEV (reference sequence). With 7 bases clipped from V and 4 bases from J, the junction kept 13 bases outside the gene matches. The CDR3 loop spans 16 amino acids. The CDR3, as DNA: TGTGCCAGCAACTTAAGGTGGGACAGATATAATCAGCCCCAGCATTTT. It codes for CASNLRWDRYNQPQHF.

The chain links TRBV5-5 to TRBJ2-7; 8 bases line up with TRBD1. Germline V gene data show CDR1 as SGHKS and CDR2 as YYEKEE (reference sequence). CDR3 length equals 14 residues. After removal of 4 bases from V and 4 bases from J, the junction contained 7 bases not matched to a gene. This CDR3 reads CASSIGQGQYEQYF. In DNA, the CDR3 is TGTGCCAGCAGCATAGGACAGGGCCAATACGAGCAGTACTTC.

The chain is built from TRBV5-1 and TRBJ2-7; tentative D call: TRBD1 (5 bases). Trimming cost V 4 bases and J 4 bases, with 12 bases left between them. CDR1 is SGHRS and CDR2 is YFSETQ in the germline V gene. This CDR3 spans 13 amino acids. The CDR3 region has the DNA TGCGCCAGCAGCACGCAGGGCGGTTACGAGCAGTACTTC. Its protein product is CASSTQGGYEQYF.

The V call is TRBV6-5, the J call TRBJ1-5; maybe TRBD1 (6 bases). CDR3 length equals 13 residues. V gave up 6 bases and J gave up 9 bases, with 15 bases separating them. Germline CDR1 and CDR2: MNHEY and SVGAGI. This chain's CDR3 is CASRTTGQGPQHF. In DNA, the CDR3 is TGTGCCAGCAGGACCACAGGGCAGGGGCCCCAGCATTTT.